The next 25 T cell receptor beta chains were all read from a single sample in a study of T cells after yellow fever vaccination (dated by TCRdb to the late 2010s). Libraries were built with 5' RACE. The reads were generated on an Illumina NovaSeq 6000. The public sequencing data were trimmed at Q25 with fastp and processed into clonotypes with MiXCR by TCRdb, which kept only in-frame beta chains. Rows with one shared CDR3 protein collapse into an entry with the most common genes and DNA. The sample yields 250,000 to 300,000 distinct CDR3 sequences; approximately 5.2% were counted once. Of the sample, less than 3.5% falls within the top ten clones. Per the publication, the treatment or condition label means: live attenuated yellow fever vaccine strain. Sequencing was performed on CD4+ T cells sorted from PBMCs, taken on the day of the yellow fever booster vaccination. The receptors were sampled from a man aged 18 to 30 who received the YFV17D yellow fever vaccine.

This sequence joins TRBV12-3 or TRBV12-4 and TRBJ2-3; D may be TRBD2 (6 bases). This CDR3 has 14 residues. Trimming shortened V by 2 bases and J by 3 bases, and 9 bases separated the two germline ends. The CDR3 is CASSLWGVTDTQYF. The CDR3 region has the DNA TGTGCCAGCAGTTTATGGGGGGTTACAGATACGCAGTATTTT.

This clonotype has only a few counts. This chain joins TRBV5-1 and TRBJ2-2; D is possibly TRBD1 (6 bases). Germline loops: CDR1 SGHRS, CDR2 YFSETQ. There are 16 residues in the CDR3. V lost 6 bases and J 2 bases, leaving 17 bases between the germline ends. CDR3 sequence: CASTSRGQTNTGELFF. The CDR3 nucleotides are TGCGCCAGCACCAGCCGGGGACAAACCAACACCGGGGAGCTGTTTTTT. The variable domain in full, completed from reference TRBV5-1 and TRBJ2-2, reads KAGVTQTPRYLIKTRGQQVTLSCSPISGHRSVSWYQQTPGQGLQFLFEYFSETQRNKGNFPGRFSGRQFSNSRSEMNVSTLELGDSALYLCASTSRGQTNTGELFFGEGSRLTVL.

This clonotype appeared a few times. The J gene is TRBJ1-6, the V gene TRBV9, with a weak D call TRBD1 (6 bases). This CDR3 contains 17 residues. The ends were cut back, 0 bases at V and 0 bases at J, with 10 bases in the middle. Germline CDR1 reads SGDLS; CDR2 reads YYNGEE. In DNA form, the CDR3 reads TGTGCCAGCAGCGTAGACAGGGAAGGCTCCTATAATTCACCCCTCCACTTT. This translates into CASSVDREGSYNSPLHF. Supplemented by reference TRBV9 and TRBJ1-6, the full variable domain reads DSGVTQTPKHLITATGQRVTLRCSPRSGDLSVYWYQQSLDQGLQFLIQYYNGEERAKGNILERFSAQQFPDLHSELNLSSLELGDSALYFCASSVDREGSYNSPLHFGNGTRLTVT.

This clonotype was counted many times. The chain links TRBV10-3 to TRBJ2-2; D not resolved. Deletions cut 1 base from V and 1 base from J, with 4 bases between. This CDR3 spans 14 amino acids. Germline V gene sequence: CDR1 ENHRY, CDR2 SYGVKD. CDR3 nucleotide sequence: TGTGCCATCAGTGAGTGGCAGAACACCGGGGAGCTGTTTTTT. Residues: CAISEWQNTGELFF.

Ten or more counts support this clonotype. This chain connects TRBV6-6 to TRBJ2-5; no clear D gene. The CDR3 is made up of 16 amino acids. Per the germline V gene, CDR1 is MNHNY and CDR2 is SVGAGI (reference sequence). Trimming removed 5 bases at V and 2 bases at J, with 18 bases between. CDR3: CASSPRGPYSQETQYF. The CDR3 DNA reads as TGTGCCAGCAGTCCCCGTGGCCCTTATTCTCAAGAGACCCAGTACTTC.

There are many counts of this clonotype. The chain carries TRBV12-3 or TRBV12-4 and TRBJ2-7; D might be TRBD1 or TRBD2, each matching 5 bases. Trimming took 6 bases from V and 2 from J, leaving 14 bases between them. This CDR3 comprises 14 residues. This CDR3 is CASSQTGAPYEQYV. The DNA for the CDR3 is TGTGCCAGCAGCCAAACCGGGGCCCCCTACGAGCAGTACGTC.

This clonotype has a handful of counts. The V and J genes are TRBV7-2 and TRBJ1-6; D possibly corresponds to TRBD1 (6 bases). Germline CDR1 SGHTA, CDR2 FQGNSA. The length of the CDR3 is 15 residues. V was pared by 1 base and J by 9 bases, with 13 bases between. Written as DNA, the CDR3 is TGTGCCAGCAGCTTAGTGACGGGGGCGTTTTCACCCCTCCACTTT. Amino acids: CASSLVTGAFSPLHF.

The chain combines TRBV5-1 with TRBJ2-3; a weak D match, TRBD2 (6 bases). Germline V CDR1 and CDR2: SGHRS, YFSETQ. Trimming removed 0 bases from V and 1 base from J, with 12 bases in between. The CDR3 extends over 16 amino acids. Here the CDR3 DNA reads TGCGCCAGCAGCTTGGCCAATTCGGGGGGCACAGATACGCAGTATTTT. Its translation: CASSLANSGGTDTQYF.

This clonotype was detected many times. This chain joins TRBV6-6 and TRBJ1-1; D is unclear. The CDR3 has 12 residues. The V gene's germline CDR1 is MNHNY and CDR2 SVGAGI (reference sequence). The ends were cut back, 8 bases at V and 3 bases at J, with 10 bases in the middle. CDR3 in amino acids: CASQWDYTEAFF. The CDR3 coding sequence is TGTGCCAGCCAGTGGGATTACACTGAAGCTTTCTTT.

The chain employs TRBV6-5 and TRBJ1-2, with D perhaps TRBD1 (6 bases). The germline V gene has CDR1 MNHEY and CDR2 SVGAGI. V gave up 8 bases and J gave up 7 bases, with 20 bases separating them. The CDR3 consists of 14 residues. CDR3 sequence: CASFRGIGAFGYTF. CDR3 coding DNA: TGTGCCAGCTTCAGGGGCATTGGGGCGTTTGGCTACACCTTC.

Concerning this clonotype itself: The DNA is left out, because the CDR3 cannot be placed on it with certainty; the CDR3 is given as TCRdb lists it. This chain uses TRBV4-1 with TRBJ2-7; the table assigns TRBD1, which was not confirmed against the DNA. The germline CDR1 and CDR2 sequences are MGHRA and YSYEKL. The CDR3 spans 13 amino acids, including both terminal residues. The CDR3 loop reads CASSQVGTGTEYF.

This clonotype was picked up a small number of times. This chain connects TRBV28 to TRBJ2-7; 7 bases match TRBD2. Per germline, CDR1 MDHEN and CDR2 SYDVKM. The CDR3 sequence is 15 residues long. Losses at the gene ends were 4 bases for V and 4 bases for J; bases not matched to a gene: 10. The CDR3 nucleotides are TGTGCCAGCAGTTCCGAGGCGGGGGTGAGATACGAGCAGTACTTC. It yields the protein CASSSEAGVRYEQYF.

This clonotype occurred a few times. This chain links TRBV20-1 with TRBJ2-6, with D possibly TRBD1 on 5 matching bases. V gave up 3 bases and J gave up 0 bases, with 18 bases separating them. The V gene's germline CDR1 is DFQATT and CDR2 SNEGSKA (reference sequence). The CDR3 covers 18 residues. The CDR3 spells CSASVKGASASGANVLTF. CDR3 DNA sequence: TGCAGTGCTAGCGTAAAAGGGGCCTCCGCCTCTGGGGCCAACGTCCTGACTTTC.

The table lists this clonotype with a few counts. The chain links TRBV4-1 to TRBJ1-2; no reliable D call. V lost 1 base and J lost 3, with 12 bases in between. Germline V gene sequence: CDR1 MGHRA, CDR2 YSYEKL. The CDR3 consists of 15 residues. This CDR3 is CASSQVVGKDYGYTF. The CDR3 region has the DNA TGCGCCAGCAGCCAAGTGGTGGGGAAGGACTATGGCTACACCTTC.

This clonotype has at least ten counts. V usage is TRBV3-1 and J usage is TRBJ1-3, with TRBD1 identical over 9 bases. The trim removed 2 bases at V and 5 bases at J, leaving 1 base unmatched. Germline CDR1 reads LGHDT; CDR2 reads YNNKEL (reference sequence). This CDR3 spans 14 amino acids. CDR3 loop: CASSQTGGRNTIYF. CDR3 DNA: TGTGCCAGCAGCCAAACAGGGGGCCGAAACACCATATATTTT.

This clonotype was recorded a few times. The chain carries TRBV9 and TRBJ1-6; D is unresolved. CDR1 and CDR2 from the germline V gene are SGDLS and YYNGEE. This CDR3 region has 14 residues. The V gene lost 2 bases and the J gene lost 7 bases, with 10 bases spanning the gap. The CDR3 nucleotides read TGTGCCAGCAGCGTGTCTGGAGGCAATTCACCCCTCCACTTT. This encodes CASSVSGGNSPLHF.

This clonotype showed up just a few times. The rearrangement links TRBV7-9 to TRBJ2-3, with 7 positions matching TRBD1. V gave up 2 bases and J gave up 3 bases; unmatched junction bases: 5. The CDR3 has 15 residues. The germline V gene encodes CDR1 SEHNR and CDR2 FQNEAQ (reference sequence). DNA for the CDR3: TGTGCCAGCAGCTTAAGGACAGGAGGAACAGATACGCAGTATTTT. Its translation: CASSLRTGGTDTQYF.

This clonotype was seen a handful of times. The chain joins TRBV11-2 to TRBJ1-2; D call uncertain. The CDR3 covers 15 residues. Trimming cost V 1 base and J 0 bases, with 9 bases left between them. The germline V gene encodes CDR1 SGHAT and CDR2 FQNNGV. CDR3 protein: CASSLGAEANYGYTF. The CDR3, as DNA: TGTGCCAGCAGCTTAGGGGCAGAAGCTAACTATGGCTACACCTTC.

The V gene is TRBV5-4, the J gene TRBJ1-1, with 7 bases fitting TRBD1. This CDR3 comprises 15 residues. Germline V lookup: CDR1 SGHNT, CDR2 YYREEE (reference sequence). Losses at the gene ends were 4 bases for V and 3 bases for J; bases not matched to a gene: 9. CDR3 residues: CASSAEVTGDTEAFF. CDR3 nucleotide sequence: TGTGCCAGCAGCGCCGAAGTTACAGGGGACACTGAAGCTTTCTTT. Based on the CDR3 plus reference TRBV5-4 and TRBJ1-1, the full variable domain is ETGVTQSPTHLIKTRGQQVTLRCSSQSGHNTVSWYQQALGQGPQFIFQYYREEENGRGNFPPRFSGLQFPNYSSELNVNALELDDSALYLCASSAEVTGDTEAFFGQGTRLTVV.

This clonotype occurred many times. This sequence joins TRBV7-9 and TRBJ2-5; the D call may be TRBD1 or TRBD2 (6 bases each). Germline-derived CDR1 and CDR2 are SEHNR and FQNEAQ (reference sequence). Trimming removed 11 bases at V and 2 bases at J, with 21 bases between. The CDR3 covers 15 residues. CDR3 sequence: CASESGAIQQETQYF. In DNA form, the CDR3 reads TGTGCCTCCGAGTCGGGGGCCATACAACAAGAGACCCAGTACTTC.

This clonotype was counted at least ten times. J is TRBJ1-1 and V is TRBV5-5, with TRBD1 matching 7 bases. This CDR3 region has 15 residues. Trimming removed 4 bases from V and 6 bases from J; junction bases left unmatched: 12. From germline, CDR1 is SGHKS and CDR2 YYEKEE (reference sequence). CDR3 protein: CASSVNDRAGAEAFF. Here the CDR3 DNA reads TGTGCCAGCAGCGTAAACGACAGGGCGGGCGCTGAAGCTTTCTTT.

This clonotype was seen repeatedly, ten times or more. The V call is TRBV7-8, the J call TRBJ2-7; 12 nucleotides agree with TRBD1. The V gene end was trimmed by 6 bases and the J gene end by 5 bases; junction bases not matched to a gene: 8. Germline loops: CDR1 SGHVS, CDR2 FQNEAQ. The CDR3 consists of 15 residues. CDR3 sequence: CASRSGQGAVHEQYV. The DNA for the CDR3 is TGTGCCAGCAGATCGGGACAGGGGGCCGTCCACGAGCAGTACGTC.

In this sample, this clonotype turned up a few times. CDR3 nucleotides: TGTGCCAGCAGCCAAGATCTCCAGGACATGGATGAGCAGTTCTTC. This codes for CASSQDLQDMDEQFF. J is TRBJ2-1 and V is TRBV4-2, with TRBD1 as a possible D gene (5 bases). The CDR3 is 15 amino acids. Germline V gene lookup returns CDR1 LGHNA and CDR2 YNFKEQ. Trimming left V 0 bases short and J 8 bases short, with 14 bases between.

V gene TRBV3-1 combines with J gene TRBJ2-1; 10 nucleotides match TRBD2. The CDR3 has 17 amino acids. V was clipped by 4 bases and J by 8 bases; unmatched bases: 14. Germline-derived CDR1 and CDR2 are LGHDT and YNNKEL (reference sequence). The CDR3: CASSLWAGSGGRDEQFF. The CDR3 nucleotides read TGTGCCAGCAGCCTATGGGCTGGTAGCGGGGGGCGCGATGAGCAGTTCTTC.

The chain is built from TRBV28 and TRBJ1-5; 7 nucleotides align to TRBD1. Germline values: CDR1 MDHEN, CDR2 SYDVKM. The CDR3 is 15 amino acids. V lost 6 bases and J lost 7; bases outside the gene matches: 12. CDR3 sequence (DNA): TGTGCCAGCAGCACCCCGGGACAGTGGAAACAGCCCCAGCATTTT. The encoded protein is CASSTPGQWKQPQHF. Complete variable domain (other parts from reference TRBV28 and TRBJ1-5): DVKVTQSSRYLVKRTGEKVFLECVQDMDHENMFWYRQDPGLGLRLIYFSYDVKMKEKGDIPEGYSVSREKKERFSLILESASTNQTSMYLCASSTPGQWKQPQHFGDGTRLSIL.